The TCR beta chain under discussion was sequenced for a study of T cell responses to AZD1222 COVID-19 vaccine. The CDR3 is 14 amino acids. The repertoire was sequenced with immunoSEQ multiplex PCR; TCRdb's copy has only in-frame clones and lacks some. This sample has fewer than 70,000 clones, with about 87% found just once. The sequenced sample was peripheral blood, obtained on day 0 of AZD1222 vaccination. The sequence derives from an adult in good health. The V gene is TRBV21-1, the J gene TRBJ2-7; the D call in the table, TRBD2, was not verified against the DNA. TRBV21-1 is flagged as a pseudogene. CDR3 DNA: TGTGCCAGCAGCAAAGGTCACTGCTCCTACGAGCAGTACTTC. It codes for CASSKGHCSYEQYF.